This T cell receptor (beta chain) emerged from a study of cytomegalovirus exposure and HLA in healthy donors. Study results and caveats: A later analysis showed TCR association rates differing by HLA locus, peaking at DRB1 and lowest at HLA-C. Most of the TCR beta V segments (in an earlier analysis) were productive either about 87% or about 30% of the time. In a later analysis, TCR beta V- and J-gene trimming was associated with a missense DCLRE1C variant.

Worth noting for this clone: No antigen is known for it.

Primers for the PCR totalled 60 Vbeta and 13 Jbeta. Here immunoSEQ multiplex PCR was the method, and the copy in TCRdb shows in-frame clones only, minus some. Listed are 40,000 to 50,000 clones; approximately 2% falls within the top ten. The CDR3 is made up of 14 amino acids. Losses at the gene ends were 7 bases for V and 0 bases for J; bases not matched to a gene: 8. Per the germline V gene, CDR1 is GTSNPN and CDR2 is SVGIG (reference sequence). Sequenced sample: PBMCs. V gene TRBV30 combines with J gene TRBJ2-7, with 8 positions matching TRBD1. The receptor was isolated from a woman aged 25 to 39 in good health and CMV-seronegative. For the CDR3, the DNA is TGTGCCTTGTACTCGGGACAGGACTCCTACGAGCAGTACTTC. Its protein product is CALYSGQDSYEQYF.